The 10 T cell receptor beta chains given below trace back to one sample, sequenced in a study of shared clonotypes between healthy human individuals. TCRdb's table, derived via immunoSEQ multiplex PCR, lists solely in-frame clones and lacks some. Here the sample spans roughly 520,000 clones, approximately 95% being singletons. Sequencing was performed on naive CD4+ T cells sorted from blood. Subset reported: CD45RA+ positively selected. Receptors were obtained from a woman in her 30s in good health.

This chain connects TRBV28 to TRBJ2-5; D perhaps matches TRBD1 (6 bases). The DNA end is a closer match to TRBJ2-7, so the J assignment may be wrong. This CDR3 region has 14 residues. Germline values: CDR1 MDHEN, CDR2 SYDVKM. DNA of the CDR3: TGTGCCAGCAGATCGACCGACAGGTTCTACGAGCAGTACTTC. Its translation is CASRSTDRFYEQYF.

The chain is built from TRBV18 and TRBJ1-4; 10 bases are a match to TRBD1. This CDR3 is built from 17 residues. After removal of 2 bases from V and 5 bases from J, the junction contained 8 bases not matched to a gene. CDR1 is KGHSH, CDR2 LQKENI, per germline. CDR3 sequence: CASSPTSLDRGNEKLFF. CDR3 DNA: TGTGCCAGCTCACCAACCAGCCTGGACAGGGGGAATGAAAAACTGTTTTTT.

The chain links TRBV27 to TRBJ2-3, with 9 bases that match TRBD1. Germline CDR1 and CDR2: MNHEY and SMNVEV (reference sequence). V lost 7 bases, J lost 1 base, and 3 bases stayed unmatched. The CDR3 covers 14 residues. In nucleotides, the CDR3 is TGTGCCAGCATGGGACAGGGACGCACAGATACGCAGTATTTT. Protein: CASMGQGRTDTQYF.

The V and J genes are TRBV25-1 and TRBJ1-2; D gene uncertain. Deletions cut 6 bases from V and 8 bases from J, with 10 bases between. Germline loops: CDR1 MGHDK, CDR2 SYGVNS. The CDR3 has 11 residues. DNA for the CDR3: TGTGCCAGCAGCCCAGGTTGCGGCTACACCTTC. It specifies CASSPGCGYTF.

The rearrangement links TRBV5-6 to TRBJ1-2; D possibly corresponds to TRBD1 (5 bases). V was trimmed by 3 bases and J by 4 bases, leaving 16 bases between them. The CDR3 runs 15 residues. The germline V gene has CDR1 SGHDT and CDR2 YYEEEE. As DNA, the CDR3 is TGTGCCAGCAGCTCGGGGCCCACCCGACCCTATGGCTACACCTTC. Its translation is CASSSGPTRPYGYTF.

Remarks on this clone: The sample has other DNA sequences that encode this CDR3 too. J is TRBJ1-1 and V is TRBV20-1; possibly TRBD1 for D (6 bases). Looked up from germline, CDR1 is DFQATT and CDR2 is SNEGSKA (reference sequence). CDR3 size: 11 residues. V lost 6 bases and J 3 bases, leaving 8 bases between the germline ends. CDR3 region: CSAAGDTEAFF. Here the CDR3 DNA reads TGCAGTGCAGCAGGGGACACTGAAGCTTTCTTT.

This clone was counted a few times. The chain has TRBV11-2 and TRBJ1-2; 7 positions match TRBD1. Germline CDR1 is SGHAT and CDR2 is FQNNGV. With V trimmed by 3 bases and J by 8 bases, 9 bases remained unmatched. The CDR3 is 14 amino acids. CDR3 sequence (DNA): TGTGCCAGCAGCTTTGCGAGGGGGCGGGAGGGCTACACCTTC. Protein: CASSFARGREGYTF.

This clone came up once. The V call is TRBV28, the J call TRBJ2-2; D perhaps matches TRBD2 (7 bases). Germline-derived CDR1 and CDR2 are MDHEN and SYDVKM. V dropped 3 bases and J dropped 5 bases, with 16 bases sitting between them. The CDR3 totals 16 residues. This CDR3 reads CASSFLSGGRTGELFF. The DNA for the CDR3 is TGTGCCAGCAGTTTCCTTTCGGGGGGCAGAACCGGGGAGCTGTTTTTT.

The rearrangement joins TRBV9 to TRBJ2-7, with D tentatively TRBD2 (6 bases). Germline V CDR1 and CDR2: SGDLS, YYNGEE. The ends were cut back, 0 bases at V and 9 bases at J, with 16 bases in the middle. The length of the CDR3 is 14 residues. The CDR3 here is CASSVGVSGNGQYF. The DNA of the CDR3 is TGTGCCAGCAGCGTAGGCGTTAGCGGAAACGGGCAGTACTTC.

This sequence joins TRBV15 and TRBJ2-3; D is possibly TRBD2 (6 bases). The germline V and J ends were trimmed by 1 base and 2 bases, with 10 bases remaining between them. CDR1 and CDR2 (germline): LNHNV, YYDKDF (reference sequence). The CDR3 extends over 15 amino acids. The CDR3 DNA sequence: TGTGCCACCAGCAGAGTGCGGGAACTCACAGATACGCAGTATTTT. Translation: CATSRVRELTDTQYF. Drawing the rest from reference TRBV15 and TRBJ2-3, the complete variable domain is DAMVIQNPRYQVTQFGKPVTLSCSQTLNHNVMYWYQQKSSQAPKLLFHYYDKDFNNEADTPDNFQSRRPNTSFCFLDIRSPGLGDTAMYLCATSRVRELTDTQYFGPGTRLTVL.